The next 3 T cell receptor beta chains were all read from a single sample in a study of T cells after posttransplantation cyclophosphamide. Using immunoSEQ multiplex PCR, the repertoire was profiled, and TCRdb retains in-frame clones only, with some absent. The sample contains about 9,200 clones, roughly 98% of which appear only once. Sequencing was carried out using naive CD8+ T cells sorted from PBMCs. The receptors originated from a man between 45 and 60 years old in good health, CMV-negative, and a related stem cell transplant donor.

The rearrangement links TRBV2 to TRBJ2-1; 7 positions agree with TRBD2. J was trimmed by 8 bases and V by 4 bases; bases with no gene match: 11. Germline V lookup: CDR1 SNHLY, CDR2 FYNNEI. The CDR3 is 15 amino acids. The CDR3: CASSVAPGGADEQFF. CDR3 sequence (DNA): TGTGCCAGCAGTGTGGCGCCGGGAGGTGCCGATGAGCAGTTCTTC.

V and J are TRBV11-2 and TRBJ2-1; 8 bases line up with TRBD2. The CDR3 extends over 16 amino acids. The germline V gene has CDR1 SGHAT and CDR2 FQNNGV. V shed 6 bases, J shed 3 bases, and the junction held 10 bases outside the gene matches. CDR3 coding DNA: TGTGCCAGCAGACCCACGGCGGGGGGTCTCTACAATGAGCAGTTCTTC. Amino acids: CASRPTAGGLYNEQFF.

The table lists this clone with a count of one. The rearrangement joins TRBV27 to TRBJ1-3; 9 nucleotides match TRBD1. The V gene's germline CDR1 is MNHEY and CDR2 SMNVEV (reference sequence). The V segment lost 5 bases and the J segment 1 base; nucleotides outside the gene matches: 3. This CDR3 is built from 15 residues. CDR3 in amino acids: CASSVGTGSGNTIYF. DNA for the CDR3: TGTGCCAGCAGTGTCGGGACAGGGTCTGGAAACACCATATATTTT.